These 11 T cell receptor beta chains came from one sample sequenced in a study of T cells in Graves' hyperthyroidism and ophthalmopathy. RNA transcripts served as the template for amplifying TCR beta CDR3 regions. Using the HTBI primer set, a first-round RT-PCR was run on the TCR CDR3. TCRdb ran MiXCR on the multiplex PCR reads and lists one entry per CDR3 protein. The table lists about 600,000 distinct CDR3 sequences, 13% to 15% of them singletons. The material sequenced was blood. These TCRs come from a woman aged 50 to 60 with Graves' ophthalmopathy.

At least ten counts were recorded for this clonotype. The rearrangement uses TRBV28 and TRBJ2-5; TRBD2 matches 9 bases. The CDR3 runs to 15 residues. The V gene's germline CDR1 is MDHEN and CDR2 SYDVKM. Trimming at V came to 5 bases and at J to 4 bases, leaving 8 bases not matched to a gene. The CDR3 is CASSTQREERETQYF. As DNA, the CDR3 is TGTGCCAGCAGTACCCAGCGGGAGGAACGAGAGACCCAGTACTTC.

The chain joins TRBV7-9 to TRBJ2-3, with D hard to call. From germline, CDR1 is SEHNR and CDR2 FQNEAQ (reference sequence). CDR3 size: 14 residues. Trimming cost V 1 base and J 5 bases, with 10 bases left between them. The DNA of the CDR3 is TGTGCCAGCAGCTTAGGGCAAGTGCAAGATACGCAGTATTTT. As protein: CASSLGQVQDTQYF.

This clonotype was recorded at least ten times. V is TRBV28 and J is TRBJ2-7; maybe TRBD2 (7 bases). Per the germline V gene, CDR1 is MDHEN and CDR2 is SYDVKM. Trimming took off 3 bases at V and 3 bases at J, with 21 bases between the two ends. The CDR3 is 17 amino acids. This CDR3 reads CASSLVWGGRENYEQYF. CDR3 in DNA: TGTGCCAGCAGTTTGGTGTGGGGGGGGCGGGAGAACTACGAGCAGTACTTC.

This clonotype showed up just a few times. The chain links TRBV5-1 to TRBJ2-5; tentative D call: TRBD1 (6 bases). The V gene's germline CDR1 is SGHRS and CDR2 YFSETQ. Trimming pared 2 bases from V and 4 bases from J, leaving 12 bases between. This CDR3 is built from 14 residues. The DNA of the CDR3 is TGCGCCAGCAGCTTTACAGGGATCGGAGAGACCCAGTACTTC. Protein product: CASSFTGIGETQYF.

There are many counts of this clonotype. The V call is TRBV5-5, the J call TRBJ2-1; D might be TRBD2 (5 bases). Germline CDR1 reads SGHKS; CDR2 reads YYEKEE (reference sequence). This CDR3 region has 15 residues. The V end lost 3 bases, the J end lost 12 bases, and 22 bases lay between the germline ends. The CDR3 DNA follows: TGTGCCAGCAGCTGGGAAGGACTCCCGAGATCGGGGCAGTTCTTC. Its translation: CASSWEGLPRSGQFF. Filled out from reference TRBV5-5 and TRBJ2-1, the complete variable domain reads DAGVTQSPTHLIKTRGQQVTLRCSPISGHKSVSWYQQVLGQGPQFIFQYYEKEERGRGNFPDRFSARQFPNYSSELNVNALLLGDSALYLCASSWEGLPRSGQFFGPGTRLTVL.

This clonotype was recorded at least ten times. The V gene is TRBV20-1, the J gene TRBJ2-3, with TRBD2 as a possible D gene (5 bases). The length of the CDR3 is 13 residues. The V end lost 5 bases, the J end lost 4 bases, and 13 bases lay between the germline ends. Germline CDR1 DFQATT, CDR2 SNEGSKA (reference sequence). CDR3 sequence (DNA): TGCAGTGCTCCGGGAACTGGGGCAGATACGCAGTATTTT. This gives the protein CSAPGTGADTQYF.

This clonotype was observed a handful of times. This chain uses TRBV5-1 with TRBJ2-1, with 10 bases aligning to TRBD2. The CDR3 length is 16 residues. CDR1 and CDR2 from the germline V gene are SGHRS and YFSETQ. The junction had 9 bases not matched to a gene; V was cut back by 3 bases and J by 6 bases. CDR3 DNA sequence: TGCGCCAGCAGCTGGGTAATAGCGGGAGGATCCAATGAGCAGTTCTTC. Its translation: CASSWVIAGGSNEQFF.

A note on this clonotype: Possible read error: a much larger clone is one base away. The chain is built from TRBV28 and TRBJ1-1; TRBD1 aligns across 7 bases. Germline V CDR1 and CDR2: MDHEN, SYDVKM. V trimming: 10 bases; J trimming: 1 base; junction bases outside the gene matches: 9. The CDR3 extends over 14 amino acids. CDR3 sequence: CANKKTGRNTEAFF. CDR3 nucleotide sequence: TGTGCCAACAAGAAGACAGGGAGGAACACTGAAGCTTTCTTT.

This clonotype was found many times. The chain combines TRBV24-1 with TRBJ2-2, with 10 nucleotides matching TRBD2. CDR3 length: 17 residues. With 5 bases clipped from V and 3 bases from J, the junction kept 8 bases outside the gene matches. CDR1 is KGHDR, CDR2 SFDVKD, per germline. CDR3 DNA sequence: TGTGCCACCAGTGGCACTAGCGGGAACCGTGACACCGGGGAGCTGTTTTTT. Amino acids: CATSGTSGNRDTGELFF.

This clonotype was recorded a few times. The V gene is TRBV7-6, the J gene TRBJ2-7, with D tentatively TRBD2 (6 bases). The V and J ends lost 4 bases and 2 bases respectively, with 12 bases between them. The CDR3 consists of 14 residues. Germline lookup yields CDR1 SGHVS and CDR2 FNYEAQ. The CDR3 DNA sequence: TGTGCCAGCAGCTCGATCGGGGGAACCTACGAGCAGTACTTC. This gives the protein CASSSIGGTYEQYF.

This clonotype was seen many times. The chain couples TRBV28 to TRBJ1-5; D is uncertain. V lost 6 bases to trimming and J lost 3 bases, with 21 bases between them. The CDR3 consists of 17 residues. In germline, CDR1 is MDHEN, CDR2 SYDVKM. CDR3 sequence reads: CASRRTLLITFNQPQHF. The CDR3 nucleotides are TGTGCCAGCAGGCGAACATTACTAATTACGTTCAATCAGCCCCAGCATTTT.